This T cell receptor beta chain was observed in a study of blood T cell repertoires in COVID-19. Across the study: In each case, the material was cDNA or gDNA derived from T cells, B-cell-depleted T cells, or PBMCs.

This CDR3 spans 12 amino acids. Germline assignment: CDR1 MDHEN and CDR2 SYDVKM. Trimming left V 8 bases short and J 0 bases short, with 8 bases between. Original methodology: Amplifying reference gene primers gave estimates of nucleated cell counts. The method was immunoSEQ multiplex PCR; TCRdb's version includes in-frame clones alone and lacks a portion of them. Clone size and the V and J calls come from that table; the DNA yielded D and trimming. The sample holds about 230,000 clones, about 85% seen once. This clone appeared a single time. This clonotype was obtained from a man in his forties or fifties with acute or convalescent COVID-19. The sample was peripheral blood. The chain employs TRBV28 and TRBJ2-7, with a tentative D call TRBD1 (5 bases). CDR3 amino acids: CASGDSSYEQYF. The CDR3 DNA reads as TGTGCCAGCGGCGACAGCTCCTACGAGCAGTACTTC.